These 3 T cell receptor beta chains were sequenced from one sample in a study of T cell responses to AZD1222 COVID-19 vaccine (dated by TCRdb to the early 2020s). Receptor libraries were prepared by the immunoSEQ multiplex PCR assay. TCRdb stores this immuneACCESS table with in-frame sequences only. Part of the clones is absent; in the studies checked, under half of the shortfall reflects unresolved V genes, and no reason is known for the rest. The sample contains around 180,000 clones, 80% to 90% of them found a single time. 6.5% to 8.5% of the sample is taken by the ten largest. Read against the paper, the sample's time point label means: baseline before first vaccination. This specimen consisted of peripheral blood, obtained on day 0 of AZD1222 vaccination. The receptor source for this set is an adult in good health.

V usage is TRBV28 and J usage is TRBJ1-1; D remains unclear. The CDR3 has 13 amino acids. V shed 1 base and J shed 1 base, with 4 bases lying between them. CDR1 MDHEN and CDR2 SYDVKM come from the germline V gene. The CDR3 is CASSLLKNTEAFF. As DNA, the CDR3 is TGTGCCAGCAGTTTATTAAAGAACACTGAAGCTTTCTTT.

Only one count was recorded for this clone. V and J are TRBV27 and TRBJ1-1, with 11 bases fitting TRBD1. Germline-derived CDR1 and CDR2 are MNHEY and SMNVEV (reference sequence). The ends lost 3 bases at V and 6 bases at J; junction bases unmatched: 6. The CDR3 covers 15 residues. The CDR3 coding sequence is TGTGCCAGCAGTTTGTGGACAGGGGGCGACGCTGAAGCTTTCTTT. It is translated as CASSLWTGGDAEAFF.

The V and J genes are TRBV7-8 and TRBJ2-1; 14 nucleotides align to TRBD2. CDR3 length equals 17 residues. V dropped 1 base and J dropped 6; count of bases not matched to a gene: 5. Germline V gene data show CDR1 as SGHVS and CDR2 as FQNEAQ. The CDR3: CASSLGTSGGLGNEQFF. CDR3 nucleotides: TGTGCCAGCAGCTTAGGGACTAGCGGGGGGTTGGGCAATGAGCAGTTCTTC.